A single sample is the source of the 11 T cell receptor beta chains below, sequenced in a study of beta chain features in type 1 diabetes. Reverse transcription of all isolated RNA meant that expressed TCRB transcripts were sequenced. Sequencing was performed with immunoSEQ multiplex PCR; in TCRdb, only in-frame clones are kept and a portion is missing. The table has 150,000 to 180,000 clones, about 8.5% seen once. What was sequenced was central memory CD4+ T cells from blood. These receptors were collected from a man younger than 35 in good health.

The chain combines TRBV28 with TRBJ2-3; TRBD2 agrees at 7 bases. The CDR3 loop spans 14 amino acids. In germline, CDR1 is MDHEN, CDR2 SYDVKM. Trimming at V came to 6 bases and at J to 5 bases, leaving 8 bases not matched to a gene. The DNA of the CDR3 is TGTGCCAGCAGCCTGGGAGGGCTGGGAGATACGCAGTATTTT. As protein: CASSLGGLGDTQYF.

This clone was counted many times. This chain links TRBV19 with TRBJ1-5, with 8 bases fitting TRBD1. The CDR3 is made up of 15 amino acids. The germline CDR1 and CDR2 sequences are LNHDA and SQIVND (reference sequence). Trimming took 9 bases from V and 0 from J; bases not matched to a gene: 7. CDR3: CASDLGQVSNQPQHF. CDR3 DNA sequence: TGTGCCAGCGACTTGGGACAGGTTAGCAATCAGCCCCAGCATTTT.

The chain recombines TRBV4-3 with TRBJ2-3; 10 bases match TRBD2. V shed 1 base and J 4 bases; nucleotides not matched to a gene: 2. Per the germline V gene, CDR1 is LGHNA and CDR2 is YSLEER. This CDR3 is built from 15 residues. Here the CDR3 DNA reads TGCGCCAGCAGCCAAGGGCTAGCGGGAGCAGATACGCAGTATTTT. It encodes CASSQGLAGADTQYF.

CDR3 region: CASTRTSGASETQYF. The CDR3 nucleotides read TGTGCCAGTACCCGGACTAGCGGGGCCTCGGAGACCCAGTACTTC. The chain couples TRBV19 to TRBJ2-5; 12 positions agree with TRBD2. Germline V gene sequence: CDR1 LNHDA, CDR2 SQIVND (reference sequence). Trimming cost V 7 bases and J 5 bases; bases outside gene matches: 8. This CDR3 spans 15 amino acids.

In its sample, this clone was seen many times. Additional DNA sequences in this sample encode the identical CDR3. The chain recombines TRBV29-1 with TRBJ2-3; 7 bases map to TRBD1. The germline gives CDR1 SQVTM, CDR2 ANQGSEA. The CDR3 loop spans 13 amino acids. Trimming took 7 bases from V and 1 from J; bases not matched to a gene: 5. The CDR3 region has the DNA TGCAGCGCTAGACAGGGAGGCACAGATACGCAGTATTTT. Translation gives CSARQGGTDTQYF.

The J gene is TRBJ1-5, the V gene TRBV6-5; a weak D match, TRBD1 (5 bases). Trimming shortened V by 6 bases and J by 3 bases, and 15 bases separated the two germline ends. This CDR3 is built from 15 residues. Germline CDR1 MNHEY, CDR2 SVGAGI. Written as DNA, the CDR3 is TGTGCCAGCAGCCCCGTGCAGGGTAACAATCAGCCCCAGCATTTT. Encoded protein: CASSPVQGNNQPQHF.

The V and J genes are TRBV6-6 and TRBJ2-5; 7 nucleotides agree with TRBD2. The CDR3 contains 15 residues. V shed 2 bases, J shed 3 bases, and the junction held 6 bases outside the gene matches. CDR1 is MNHNY and CDR2 is SVGAGI in the germline V gene (reference sequence). CDR3 DNA sequence: TGTGCCAGCAGTTACCCTGAGCGGGGAGAAGAGACCCAGTACTTC. Amino acids: CASSYPERGEETQYF.

This clone was recorded many times. This chain uses TRBV7-2 with TRBJ2-7; 9 bases map to TRBD1. Germline CDR1 and CDR2: SGHTA and FQGNSA. The CDR3 is made up of 15 amino acids. V lost 8 bases to trimming and J lost 2 bases; unmatched junction nucleotides: 10. For the CDR3, the DNA is TGTGCCAGCGCAAACGCCGGGACAGGGCCCTACGAGCAGTACTTC. This gives the protein CASANAGTGPYEQYF.

The chain carries TRBV19 and TRBJ1-1; D might be TRBD1 (5 bases). The ends were cut back, 6 bases at V and 3 bases at J, with 17 bases in the middle. Per the germline V gene, CDR1 is LNHDA and CDR2 is SQIVND (reference sequence). The CDR3 sequence is 15 residues long. The CDR3 loop is CASRRGPQSDTEAFF. CDR3 nucleotides: TGTGCCAGTAGAAGGGGCCCTCAATCGGACACTGAAGCTTTCTTT. The full variable domain, rest sourced from reference TRBV19 and TRBJ1-1, is DGGITQSPKYLFRKEGQNVTLSCEQNLNHDAMYWYRQDPGQGLRLIYYSQIVNDFQKGDIAEGYSVSREKKESFPLTVTSAQKNPTAFYLCASRRGPQSDTEAFFGQGTRLTVV.

This clone turned up a few times. V gene TRBV5-6 combines with J gene TRBJ1-2; D gene ambiguous. The CDR3 is 14 amino acids. Germline V gene lookup returns CDR1 SGHDT and CDR2 YYEEEE. The germline V and J ends were trimmed by 4 bases and 4 bases, with 14 bases remaining between them. In nucleotides, the CDR3 is TGTGCCAGCAGCAAGCGGGATCGGGGCTATGGCTACACCTTC. Translation: CASSKRDRGYGYTF.

The table lists this clone with many counts. Other DNA sequences in this specimen translate into the identical CDR3. V is TRBV7-2 and J is TRBJ1-2; 8 bases are a match to TRBD1. The CDR3 runs to 15 residues. The germline V gene encodes CDR1 SGHTA and CDR2 FQGNSA. Germline trimming cut 3 bases from V and 2 bases from J; bases unmatched to any gene: 5. CDR3 loop: CASSFLQGGNYGYTF. The CDR3, as DNA: TGTGCCAGCAGCTTCCTACAGGGGGGGAACTATGGCTACACCTTC.